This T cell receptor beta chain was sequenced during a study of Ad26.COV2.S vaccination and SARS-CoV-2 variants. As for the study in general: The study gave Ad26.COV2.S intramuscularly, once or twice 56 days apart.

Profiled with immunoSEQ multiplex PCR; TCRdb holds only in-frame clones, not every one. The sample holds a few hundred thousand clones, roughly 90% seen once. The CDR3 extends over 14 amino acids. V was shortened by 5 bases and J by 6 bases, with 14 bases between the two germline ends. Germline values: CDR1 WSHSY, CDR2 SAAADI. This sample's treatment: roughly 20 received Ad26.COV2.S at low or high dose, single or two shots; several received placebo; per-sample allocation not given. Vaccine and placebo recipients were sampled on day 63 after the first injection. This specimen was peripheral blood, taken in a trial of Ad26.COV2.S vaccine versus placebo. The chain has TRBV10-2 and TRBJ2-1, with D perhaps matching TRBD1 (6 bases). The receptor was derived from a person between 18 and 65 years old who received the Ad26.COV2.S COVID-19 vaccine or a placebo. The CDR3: CASSRDKARNEQFF. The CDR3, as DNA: TGCGCCAGCAGTCGGGACAAAGCCCGCAATGAGCAGTTCTTC.